Listed here are 16 T cell receptor beta chains from one sample, sequenced in a study of T-cell reconstitution after alpha-beta-depleted transplantation in children. Unique molecular identifiers tagged the TCRbeta library. A single record per CDR3 protein comes from TCRdb applying MiXCR to the PCR reads. The sample yields 700,000 or so distinct CDR3 sequences, over 10% seen once. The sequenced sample was PBMCs, obtained before TCRalphabeta/CD19-depleted stem cell transplant. The receptors derive from a girl aged 2 to 9 with congenital amegakaryocytic thrombocytopenia, due to receive a stem cell transplant.

This clonotype has a count of ten or more. The chain has TRBV20-1 and TRBJ2-1; 9 bases are a match to TRBD2. The trim removed 1 base at V and 11 bases at J, leaving 3 bases unmatched. In germline, CDR1 is DFQATT, CDR2 SNEGSKA (reference sequence). CDR3 length: 12 amino acids. The CDR3 region has the DNA TGCAGTGCTAGAGGCGGGGGGGCTCAGCAGTTCTTC. It encodes CSARGGGAQQFF.

The CDR3 sequence is CASSFSGRGEQFF. The CDR3 DNA reads TGTGCCAGCAGTTTCTCGGGGAGGGGTGAGCAGTTCTTC. The chain joins TRBV27 to TRBJ2-1, with 7 bases identical to TRBD2. CDR3 size: 13 residues. V lost 3 bases to trimming and J lost 9 bases; unmatched junction nucleotides: 5. CDR1 is MNHEY and CDR2 is SMNVEV in the germline V gene (reference sequence).

This sequence joins TRBV10-1 and TRBJ2-3, with 7 bases identical to TRBD2. This CDR3 has 15 amino acids. After removal of 3 bases from V and 0 bases from J, the junction contained 3 bases not matched to a gene. Germline V gene lookup returns CDR1 WNHNN and CDR2 SYGVQD (reference sequence). This CDR3 is CASSDVAGSTDTQYF. DNA for the CDR3: TGCGCCAGCAGTGATGTAGCGGGCAGCACAGATACGCAGTATTTT.

V and J are TRBV10-2 and TRBJ2-3; D tentatively fits TRBD1 or TRBD2 (5 bases each). Germline V gene sequence: CDR1 WSHSY, CDR2 SAAADI. The CDR3 spans 16 residues. The germline V and J ends were trimmed by 10 bases and 0 bases, with 20 bases remaining between them. Written as DNA, the CDR3 is TGCGCCAATCCACTCGGGGCTTCTCCGAGCACAGATACGCAGTATTTT. The encoded protein is CANPLGASPSTDTQYF.

This clonotype was observed a handful of times. The V and J genes are TRBV7-9 and TRBJ2-1; possibly TRBD1 or TRBD2 for D (5 bases each). Looked up from germline, CDR1 is SEHNR and CDR2 is FQNEAQ (reference sequence). Trimming left V 8 bases short and J 6 bases short, with 8 bases between. This CDR3 has 11 amino acids. The CDR3: CASVGGNEQFF. DNA of the CDR3: TGTGCCAGCGTTGGGGGCAATGAGCAGTTCTTC.

This clonotype was detected ten times or more. The chain links TRBV7-9 to TRBJ2-3; 7 bases match TRBD2. The junction had 10 bases not matched to a gene; V was cut back by 5 bases and J by 2 bases. Germline V gives CDR1 SEHNR, CDR2 FQNEAQ (reference sequence). The CDR3 is 16 residues long. The CDR3 loop is CASSLGWSGITDTQYF. In DNA, the CDR3 is TGTGCCAGCAGCCTCGGGTGGAGCGGGATCACAGATACGCAGTATTTT.

This clonotype was counted between two and nine times. The chain carries TRBV10-2 and TRBJ2-2; unclear D gene. The CDR3 totals 13 residues. Germline V gene data show CDR1 as WSHSY and CDR2 as SAAADI. V lost 0 bases and J 6 bases, leaving 5 bases between the germline ends. The CDR3 reads CASSESFAGELFF. The CDR3 DNA reads as TGCGCCAGCAGTGAGTCTTTCGCCGGGGAGCTGTTTTTT.

The rearrangement joins TRBV7-6 to TRBJ1-1, with D tentatively TRBD1 (5 bases). The germline V and J ends were trimmed by 0 bases and 5 bases, with 13 bases remaining between them. The CDR3 contains 15 residues. CDR1 is SGHVS and CDR2 is FNYEAQ in the germline V gene. The CDR3 region has the DNA TGTGCCAGCAGCTTAGCCCTCCTAGGGGTGACTGAAGCTTTCTTT. Translation: CASSLALLGVTEAFF. Looking up the rest from reference TRBV7-6 and TRBJ1-1 gives the full variable domain: GAGVSQSPRYKVTKRGQDVALRCDPISGHVSLYWYRQALGQGPEFLTYFNYEAQQDKSGLPNDRFSAERPEGSISTLTIQRTEQRDSAMYRCASSLALLGVTEAFFGQGTRLTVV.

This clonotype appeared many times. The CDR3 spells CATSRSGGYTEAFF. CDR3 sequence (DNA): TGTGCCACCAGCAGGTCCGGGGGCTACACTGAAGCTTTCTTT. V and J are TRBV15 and TRBJ1-1; D may be TRBD1 (6 bases). Germline lookup yields CDR1 LNHNV and CDR2 YYDKDF (reference sequence). Trimming shortened V by 3 bases and J by 3 bases, and 11 bases separated the two germline ends. The CDR3 consists of 14 residues.

Many counts were recorded for this clonotype. V and J are TRBV7-9 and TRBJ2-2; D is possibly TRBD1 (6 bases). V was pared by 1 base and J by 5 bases, with 17 bases between. Per the germline V gene, CDR1 is SEHNR and CDR2 is FQNEAQ (reference sequence). This CDR3 spans 17 amino acids. CDR3 sequence reads: CASSLDAAGDGTGELFF. The CDR3 nucleotides are TGTGCCAGCAGCTTAGACGCGGCAGGGGACGGGACCGGGGAGCTGTTTTTT. Together with reference TRBV7-9 and TRBJ2-2, the CDR3 gives the full variable domain: DTGVSQNPRHKITKRGQNVTFRCDPISEHNRLYWYRQTLGQGPEFLTYFQNEAQLEKSRLLSDRFSAERPKGSFSTLEIQRTEQGDSAMYLCASSLDAAGDGTGELFFGEGSRLTVL.

This chain connects TRBV20-1 to TRBJ1-1; D not certain. V was clipped by 6 bases and J by 1 base, with 12 bases between them. CDR1 DFQATT and CDR2 SNEGSKA come from the germline V gene (reference sequence). This CDR3 region has 13 residues. This CDR3 reads CSAPREWNTEAFF. In DNA form, the CDR3 reads TGCAGTGCCCCTAGGGAATGGAACACTGAAGCTTTCTTT.

In this sample, this clonotype turned up many times. The chain joins TRBV29-1 to TRBJ1-2; TRBD1 matches at 9 bases. CDR1 is SQVTM, CDR2 ANQGSEA, per germline. The CDR3 loop spans 11 amino acids. V shed 7 bases and J 8 bases; nucleotides not matched to a gene: 5. The CDR3 region has the DNA TGCAGCGGTTCTACAGGGGGCGGCTACACCTTC. Translation gives CSGSTGGGYTF.

V usage is TRBV18 and J usage is TRBJ2-7; 10 positions match TRBD2. Looked up from germline, CDR1 is KGHSH and CDR2 is LQKENI. V shed 4 bases, J shed 3 bases, and the junction held 6 bases outside the gene matches. The CDR3 consists of 15 residues. The CDR3 DNA reads TGTGCCAGCTCACTCTGGACTAGCGGATACTACGAGCAGTACTTC. This gives the protein CASSLWTSGYYEQYF.

This clonotype was observed many times. The chain couples TRBV5-6 to TRBJ2-5; the D is unclear. The length of the CDR3 is 17 residues. In germline, CDR1 is SGHDT, CDR2 YYEEEE. V was trimmed by 0 bases and J by 3 bases, leaving 18 bases between them. CDR3 nucleotide sequence: TGTGCCAGCAGCTTGGTAACTGGGCAGAACCTAAAAGAGACCCAGTACTTC. Amino acids: CASSLVTGQNLKETQYF. Drawing the rest from reference TRBV5-6 and TRBJ2-5, the complete variable domain is DAGVTQSPTHLIKTRGQQVTLRCSPKSGHDTVSWYQQALGQGPQFIFQYYEEEERQRGNFPDRFSGHQFPNYSSELNVNALLLGDSALYLCASSLVTGQNLKETQYFGPGTRLLVL.

This clonotype was seen many times. The V gene is TRBV20-1, the J gene TRBJ2-2, with D unresolved. CDR3 length: 14 amino acids. Germline V gene data show CDR1 as DFQATT and CDR2 as SNEGSKA (reference sequence). V dropped 3 bases and J dropped 2 bases, with 10 bases sitting between them. CDR3 in amino acids: CSARAVGNTGELFF. CDR3 coding DNA: TGCAGTGCTAGGGCTGTCGGCAACACCGGGGAGCTGTTTTTT.

In its sample, this clonotype was seen many times. The J gene is TRBJ1-2, the V gene TRBV4-1; 8 nucleotides line up with TRBD1. Germline CDR1 is MGHRA and CDR2 is YSYEKL. After removal of 0 bases from V and 7 bases from J, the junction contained 7 bases not matched to a gene. CDR3 length: 15 amino acids. The CDR3 spells CASSQESRQGPGYTF. The CDR3 DNA sequence: TGCGCCAGCAGCCAAGAAAGTCGACAGGGGCCTGGCTACACCTTC.